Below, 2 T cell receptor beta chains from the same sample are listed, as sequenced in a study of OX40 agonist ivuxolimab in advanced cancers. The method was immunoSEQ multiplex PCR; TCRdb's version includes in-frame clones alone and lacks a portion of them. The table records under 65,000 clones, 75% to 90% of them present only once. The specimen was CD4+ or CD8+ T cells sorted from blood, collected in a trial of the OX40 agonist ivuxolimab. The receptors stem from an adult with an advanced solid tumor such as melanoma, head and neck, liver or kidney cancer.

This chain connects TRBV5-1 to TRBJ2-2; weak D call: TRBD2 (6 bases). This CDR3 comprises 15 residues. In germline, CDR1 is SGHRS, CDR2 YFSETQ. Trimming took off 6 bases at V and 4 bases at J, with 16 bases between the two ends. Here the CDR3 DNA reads TGCGCCAGCAACCCGGGGGAGGAAGGCACCGGGGAGCTGTTTTTT. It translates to CASNPGEEGTGELFF. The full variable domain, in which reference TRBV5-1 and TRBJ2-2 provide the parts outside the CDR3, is KAGVTQTPRYLIKTRGQQVTLSCSPISGHRSVSWYQQTPGQGLQFLFEYFSETQRNKGNFPGRFSGRQFSNSRSEMNVSTLELGDSALYLCASNPGEEGTGELFFGEGSRLTVL.

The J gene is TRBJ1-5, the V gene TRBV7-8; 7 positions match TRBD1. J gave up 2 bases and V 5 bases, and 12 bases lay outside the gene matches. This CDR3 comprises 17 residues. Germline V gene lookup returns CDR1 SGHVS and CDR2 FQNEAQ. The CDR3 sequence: CASSVLQGLVGNQPQHF. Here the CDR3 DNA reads TGTGCCAGCAGCGTCCTACAGGGGTTAGTAGGCAATCAGCCCCAGCATTTT.